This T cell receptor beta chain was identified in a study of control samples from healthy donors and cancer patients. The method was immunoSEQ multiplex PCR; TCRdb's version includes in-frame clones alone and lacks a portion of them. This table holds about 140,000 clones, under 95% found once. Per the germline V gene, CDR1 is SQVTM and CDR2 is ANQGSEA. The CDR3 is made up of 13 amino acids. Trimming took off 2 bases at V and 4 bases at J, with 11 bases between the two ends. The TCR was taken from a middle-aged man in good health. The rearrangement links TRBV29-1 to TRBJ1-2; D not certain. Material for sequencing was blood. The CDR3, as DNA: TGCAGCGTTGAACTGTCAGAGAGCTATGGCTACACCTTC. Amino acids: CSVELSESYGYTF.